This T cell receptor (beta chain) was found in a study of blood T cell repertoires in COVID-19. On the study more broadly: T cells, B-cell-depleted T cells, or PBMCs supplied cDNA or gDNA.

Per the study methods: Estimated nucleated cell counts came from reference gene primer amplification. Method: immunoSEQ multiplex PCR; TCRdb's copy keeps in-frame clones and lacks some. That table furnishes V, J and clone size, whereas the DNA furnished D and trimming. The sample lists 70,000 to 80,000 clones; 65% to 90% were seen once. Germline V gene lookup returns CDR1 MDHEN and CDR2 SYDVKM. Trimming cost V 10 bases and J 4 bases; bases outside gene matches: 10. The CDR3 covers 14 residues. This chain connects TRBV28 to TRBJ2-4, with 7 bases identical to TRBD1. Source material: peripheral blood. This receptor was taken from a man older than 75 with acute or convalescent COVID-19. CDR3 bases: TGTGCCACCGTCCGGACAGGCAGAAAAAACATTCAGTACTTC. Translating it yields CATVRTGRKNIQYF.